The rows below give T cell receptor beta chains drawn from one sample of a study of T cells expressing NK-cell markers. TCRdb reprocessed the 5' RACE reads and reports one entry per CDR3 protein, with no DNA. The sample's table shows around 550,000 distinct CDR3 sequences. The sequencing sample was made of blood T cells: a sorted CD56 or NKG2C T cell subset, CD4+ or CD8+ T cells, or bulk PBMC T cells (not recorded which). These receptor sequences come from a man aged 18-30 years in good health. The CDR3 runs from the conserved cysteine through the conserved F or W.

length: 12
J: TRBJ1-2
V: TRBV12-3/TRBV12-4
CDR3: CASRTGAHGYTF

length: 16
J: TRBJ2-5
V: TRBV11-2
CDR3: CASSLGQGPYQETQYF

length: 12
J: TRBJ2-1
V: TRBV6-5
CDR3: CASWTGGNEQFF

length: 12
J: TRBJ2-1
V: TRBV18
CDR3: CASSPTSYEQFF

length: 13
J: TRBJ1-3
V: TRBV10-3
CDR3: CAILGSSGNTIYF

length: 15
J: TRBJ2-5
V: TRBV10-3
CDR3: CAIRGGRGTQETQYF

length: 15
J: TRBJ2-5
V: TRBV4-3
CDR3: CASSQGTGSYQTQYF

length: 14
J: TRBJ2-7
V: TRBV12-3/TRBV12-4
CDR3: CASSLWQGRYEQYF

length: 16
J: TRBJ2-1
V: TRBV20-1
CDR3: CSARAQRTSGVDEQFF

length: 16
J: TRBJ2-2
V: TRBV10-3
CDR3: CAIRPGQGSNTGELFF

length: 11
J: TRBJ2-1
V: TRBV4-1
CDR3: CASSQDWLQFF

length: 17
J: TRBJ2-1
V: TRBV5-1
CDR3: CASSLKGGAQAYNEQFF

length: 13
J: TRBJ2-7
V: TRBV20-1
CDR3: CSARAGSLGEQYF

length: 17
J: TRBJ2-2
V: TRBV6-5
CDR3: CASSYFGGGGYTGELFF

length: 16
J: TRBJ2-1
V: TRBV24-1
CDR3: CATSDLREPMYNEQFF

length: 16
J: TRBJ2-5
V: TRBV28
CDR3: CASRPRPGLGQETQYF

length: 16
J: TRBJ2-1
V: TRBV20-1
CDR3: CSATPTSGMFHNEQFF

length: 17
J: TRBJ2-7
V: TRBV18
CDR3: CASSPKRRDRVAREQYF

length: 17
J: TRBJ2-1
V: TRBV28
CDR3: CASSSLPESGLYNEQFF

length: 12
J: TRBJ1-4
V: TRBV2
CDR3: CASRPSGEKLFF

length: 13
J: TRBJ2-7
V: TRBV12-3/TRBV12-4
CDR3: CASSLQDSYEQYF

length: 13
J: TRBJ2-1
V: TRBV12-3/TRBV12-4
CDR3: CASSNRLVNEQFF

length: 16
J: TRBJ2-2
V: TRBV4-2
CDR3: CASSQGDRIITGKLFF

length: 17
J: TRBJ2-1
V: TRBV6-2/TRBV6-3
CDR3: CASSYSIAGGLYNEQFF

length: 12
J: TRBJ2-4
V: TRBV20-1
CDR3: CSAKGLDNIQYF

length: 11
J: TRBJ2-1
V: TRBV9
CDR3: CASSAASEQFF

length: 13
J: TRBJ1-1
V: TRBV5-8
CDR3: CASSLGKYNEAFF

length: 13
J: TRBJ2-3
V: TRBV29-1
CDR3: CSVVLPPLATQYF

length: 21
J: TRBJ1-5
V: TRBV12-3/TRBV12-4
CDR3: CASSLYWKEDWTVYSNQPQHF

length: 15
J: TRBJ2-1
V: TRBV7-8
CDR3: CASSPRAVLYNEQFF

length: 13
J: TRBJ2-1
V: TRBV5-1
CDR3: CASSRSLNNEQFF

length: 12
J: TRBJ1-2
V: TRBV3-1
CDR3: CASSQSGRGYTF

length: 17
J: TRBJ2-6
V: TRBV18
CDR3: CASSLRDAASGANVLTF

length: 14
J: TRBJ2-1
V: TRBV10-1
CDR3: CASSDGAGHREQFF

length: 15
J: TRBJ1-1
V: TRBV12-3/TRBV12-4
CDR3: CASSSRTVQNTEAFF

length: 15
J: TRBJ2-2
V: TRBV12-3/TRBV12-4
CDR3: CASTSGALNTGELFF

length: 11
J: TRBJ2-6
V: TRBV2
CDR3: CASWGANVLTF

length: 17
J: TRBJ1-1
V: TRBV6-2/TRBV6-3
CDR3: CASSYTMRDNMNTEAFF

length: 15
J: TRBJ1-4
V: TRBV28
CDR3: CASSSYRVLGEKLFF

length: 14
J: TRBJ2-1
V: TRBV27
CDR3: CASSSWDSLNEQFF

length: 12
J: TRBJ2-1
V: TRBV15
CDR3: CATSPSIGEQFF